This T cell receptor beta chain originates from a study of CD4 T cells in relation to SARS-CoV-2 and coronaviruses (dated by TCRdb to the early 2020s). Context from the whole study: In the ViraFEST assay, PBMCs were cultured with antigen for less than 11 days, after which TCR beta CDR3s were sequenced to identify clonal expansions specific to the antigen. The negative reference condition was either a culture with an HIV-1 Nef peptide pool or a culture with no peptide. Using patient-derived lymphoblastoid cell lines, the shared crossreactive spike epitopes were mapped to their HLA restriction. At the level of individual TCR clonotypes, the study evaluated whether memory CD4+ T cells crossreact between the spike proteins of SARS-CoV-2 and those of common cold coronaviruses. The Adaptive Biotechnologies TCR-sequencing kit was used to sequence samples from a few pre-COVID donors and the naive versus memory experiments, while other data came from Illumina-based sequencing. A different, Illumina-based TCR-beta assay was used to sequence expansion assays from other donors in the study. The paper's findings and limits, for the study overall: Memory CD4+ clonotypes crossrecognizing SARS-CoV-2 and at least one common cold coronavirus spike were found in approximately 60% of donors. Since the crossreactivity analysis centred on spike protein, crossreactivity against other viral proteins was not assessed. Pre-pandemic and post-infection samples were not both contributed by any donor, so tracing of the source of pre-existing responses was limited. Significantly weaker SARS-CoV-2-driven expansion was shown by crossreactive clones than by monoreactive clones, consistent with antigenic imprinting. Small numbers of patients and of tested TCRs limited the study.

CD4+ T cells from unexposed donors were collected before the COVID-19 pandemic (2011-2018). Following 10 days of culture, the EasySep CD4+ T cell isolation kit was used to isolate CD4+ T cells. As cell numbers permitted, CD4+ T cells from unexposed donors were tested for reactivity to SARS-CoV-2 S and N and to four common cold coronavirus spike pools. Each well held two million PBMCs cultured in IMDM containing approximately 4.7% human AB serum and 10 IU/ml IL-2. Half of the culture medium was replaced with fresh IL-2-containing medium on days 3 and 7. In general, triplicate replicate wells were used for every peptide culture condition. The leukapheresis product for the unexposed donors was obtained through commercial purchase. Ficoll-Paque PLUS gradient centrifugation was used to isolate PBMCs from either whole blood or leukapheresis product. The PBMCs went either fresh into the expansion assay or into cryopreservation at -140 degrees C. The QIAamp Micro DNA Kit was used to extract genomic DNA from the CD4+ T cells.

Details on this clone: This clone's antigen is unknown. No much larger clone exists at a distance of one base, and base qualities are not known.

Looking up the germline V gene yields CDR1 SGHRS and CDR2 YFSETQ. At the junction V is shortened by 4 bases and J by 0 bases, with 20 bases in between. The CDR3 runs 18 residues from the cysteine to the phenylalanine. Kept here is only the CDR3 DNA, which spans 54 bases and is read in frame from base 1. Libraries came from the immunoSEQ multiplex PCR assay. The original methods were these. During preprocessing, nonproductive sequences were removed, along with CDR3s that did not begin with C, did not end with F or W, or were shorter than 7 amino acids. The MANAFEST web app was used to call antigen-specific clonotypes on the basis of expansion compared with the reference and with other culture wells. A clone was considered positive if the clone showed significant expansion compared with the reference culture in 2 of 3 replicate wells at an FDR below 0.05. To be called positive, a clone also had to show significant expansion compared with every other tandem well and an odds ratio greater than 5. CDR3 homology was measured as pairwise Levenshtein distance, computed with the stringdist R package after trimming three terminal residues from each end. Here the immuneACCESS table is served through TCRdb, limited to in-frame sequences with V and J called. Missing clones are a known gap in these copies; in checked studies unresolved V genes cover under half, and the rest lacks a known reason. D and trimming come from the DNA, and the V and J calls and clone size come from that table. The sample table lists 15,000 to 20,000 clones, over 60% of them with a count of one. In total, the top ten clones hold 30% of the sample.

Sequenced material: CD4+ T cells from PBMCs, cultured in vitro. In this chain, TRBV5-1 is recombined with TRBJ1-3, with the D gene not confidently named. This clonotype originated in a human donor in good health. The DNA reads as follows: TGCGCCAGCAGCAGTGGGATTTTAGCCGGCGACTCTGGAAACACCATATATTTT. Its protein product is CASSSGILAGDSGNTIYF.